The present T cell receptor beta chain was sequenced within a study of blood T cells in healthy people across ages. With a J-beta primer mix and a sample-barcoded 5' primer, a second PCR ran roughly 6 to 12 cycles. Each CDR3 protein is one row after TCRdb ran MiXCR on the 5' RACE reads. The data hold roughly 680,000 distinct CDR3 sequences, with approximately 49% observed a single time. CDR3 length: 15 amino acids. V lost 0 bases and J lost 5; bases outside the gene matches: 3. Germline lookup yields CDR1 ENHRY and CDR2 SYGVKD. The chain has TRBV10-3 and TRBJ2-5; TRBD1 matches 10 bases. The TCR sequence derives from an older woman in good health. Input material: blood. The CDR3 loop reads CAISESGQGGETQYF. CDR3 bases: TGTGCCATCAGTGAGTCCGGACAGGGGGGTGAGACCCAGTACTTC.